The 11 T cell receptor beta chains below come from one sample, sequenced in a study of T cell changes during pregnancy in multiple sclerosis. Assay: immunoSEQ multiplex PCR; the TCRdb copy retains only in-frame clones and omits some. The repertoire includes tens of thousands of clones, around 93% of them detected once, and about 0.34% sits in the top ten. The specimen comprised CD4+ T cells from peripheral blood mononuclear cells, sampled after pregnancy. The origin of the receptors is a female donor with multiple sclerosis, enrolled in a pregnancy study.

The rearrangement links TRBV9 to TRBJ2-1, with a possible D match to TRBD1 (5 bases). In germline, CDR1 is SGDLS, CDR2 YYNGEE. V lost 3 bases to trimming and J lost 9 bases, with 19 bases between them. This CDR3 contains 15 residues. Here the CDR3 reads CASSGGLPSISEQFF. CDR3 DNA: TGTGCCAGCAGCGGGGGCCTCCCGTCAATCAGTGAGCAGTTCTTC.

V gene TRBV28 combines with J gene TRBJ1-2, with 10 bases identical to TRBD1. The CDR3 covers 15 residues. The J segment lost 7 bases and the V segment lost 6 bases, leaving 11 bases of the junction unmatched. Germline V CDR1 and CDR2: MDHEN, SYDVKM. CDR3 nucleotide sequence: TGTGCCAGCAGCTCCCCCGGGACAGGGGTTCTTGGCTACACCTTC. Residues: CASSSPGTGVLGYTF.

V and J are TRBV7-3 and TRBJ1-1; 8 bases align to TRBD1. Unmatched junction bases numbered 2, after V lost 1 base and J lost 7 bases. CDR3 length: 13 amino acids. Germline V lookup: CDR1 SGHTA, CDR2 FQGTGA. The CDR3 DNA sequence: TGTGCCAGCAGCTTAATAGGGACAGGTGAAGCTTTCTTT. Amino acids: CASSLIGTGEAFF. Full variable domain (remainder filled in from reference TRBV7-3 and TRBJ1-1): GAGVSQTPSNKVTEKGKYVELRCDPISGHTALYWYRQSLGQGPEFLIYFQGTGAADDSGLPNDRFFAVRPEGSVSTLKIQRTERGDSAVYLCASSLIGTGEAFFGQGTRLTVV.

The gene calls are TRBV19 and TRBJ1-1; maybe TRBD1 (6 bases). Germline V CDR1 and CDR2: LNHDA, SQIVND (reference sequence). V was cut by 6 bases and J by 5 bases, with 25 bases left in between. CDR3 size: 17 residues. The CDR3 spells CASSPGGRGGRGTEAFF. CDR3 in DNA: TGTGCCAGTAGCCCGGGGGGCAGGGGAGGTCGCGGGACTGAAGCTTTCTTT.

This chain uses TRBV7-2 with TRBJ2-7; 8 bases align to TRBD2. The CDR3 runs to 15 residues. Germline V gene lookup returns CDR1 SGHTA and CDR2 FQGNSA. J gave up 3 bases and V 5 bases, and 9 bases lay outside the gene matches. The CDR3 reads CASSESLAGHYEQYF. For the CDR3, the DNA is TGTGCCAGCAGCGAATCCTTAGCGGGGCACTACGAGCAGTACTTC.

This chain links TRBV28 with TRBJ1-1; D remains ambiguous. Germline CDR1 is MDHEN and CDR2 is SYDVKM. CDR3 length equals 13 residues. Trimming stripped 7 bases from V and 4 bases from J, with 13 bases between. The CDR3, as DNA: TGTGCCAGCATGACTGGGTCGGTCACTGAAGCTTTCTTT. Translated: CASMTGSVTEAFF.

The chain joins TRBV7-5 to TRBJ2-2; TRBD2, as called in the table, went unchecked against the DNA. TRBV7-5 is labeled a pseudogene. The CDR3 covers 10 residues. The DNA of the CDR3 is TGTGCCAGGGAGGGCGGGGAGCTGTTTTTT. It encodes CAREGGELFF.

Here the CDR3 DNA reads TGTGCCAGTAGCCCCAGGGGGGTGAACACTGAAGCTTTCTTT. This gives the protein CASSPRGVNTEAFF. The V and J genes are TRBV19 and TRBJ1-1, with 7 bases matching TRBD1. The CDR3 length is 14 residues. J gave up 0 bases and V 6 bases, and 4 bases lay outside the gene matches. Germline V gives CDR1 LNHDA, CDR2 SQIVND (reference sequence).

The chain uses TRBV5-8 and TRBJ1-5, with D maybe TRBD1 (5 bases). The V gene's germline CDR1 is SGHTS and CDR2 YDEGEE. The CDR3 length is 17 residues. V was pared by 4 bases and J by 4 bases, with 21 bases between. In nucleotides, the CDR3 is TGTGCCAGCAGCCCCCGACAGAAAATCGTTAGGAATCAGCCCCAGCATTTT. Protein product: CASSPRQKIVRNQPQHF. Full variable domain (missing parts from reference TRBV5-8 and TRBJ1-5): EAGVTQSPTHLIKTRGQQATLRCSPISGHTSVYWYQQALGLGLQFLLWYDEGEERNRGNFPPRFSGRQFPNYSSELNVNALELEDSALYLCASSPRQKIVRNQPQHFGDGTRLSIL.

The CDR3 loop reads CASSYSSVGVGTGYTF. As DNA, the CDR3 is TGTGCCAGCAGTTACTCGAGCGTCGGGGTTGGAACTGGCTACACCTTC. The chain employs TRBV6-5 and TRBJ1-2; D not resolved. Germline V gene lookup returns CDR1 MNHEY and CDR2 SVGAGI. V was trimmed by 0 bases and J by 7 bases, leaving 18 bases between them. The CDR3 spans 16 residues.

The DNA for the CDR3 is TGTGCCTGGAGCAGGGTCGGCTACACCTTC. This translates into CAWSRVGYTF. The chain has TRBV30 and TRBJ1-2; tentatively, D is TRBD1 (5 bases). V was pared by 3 bases and J by 8 bases, with 7 bases between. The length of the CDR3 is 10 residues. Looked up from germline, CDR1 is GTSNPN and CDR2 is SVGIG (reference sequence).